This TCR beta chain was captured by sequencing in a study of T cells in localized non-small cell lung cancer. The assay was immunoSEQ multiplex PCR, and TCRdb's table has in-frame clones only and misses some. Altogether around 41,000 clones are present, about nine tenths being singletons, with the ten largest covering 2% to 3%. The study's findings and limits: Adjacent lung had a median 57 of the 100 largest tumor clones.

The CDR3 spans 14 residues. Germline V gene lookup returns CDR1 SEHNR and CDR2 FQNEAQ (reference sequence). The germline V and J ends were trimmed by 3 bases and 2 bases, with 9 bases remaining between them. With respect to this clone: What it recognizes is unknown.

The chain employs TRBV7-9 and TRBJ2-3; D is unresolved. The sample consisted of peripheral blood, taken before any cancer treatment. The TCR was taken from a female donor older than 55 with stage I squamous cell lung carcinoma. The CDR3 sequence: CASSFTRSTDTQYF. DNA of the CDR3: TGTGCCAGCAGCTTCACCCGTTCCACAGATACGCAGTATTTT.